Here is one T cell receptor beta chain with its context. The data originate from a study of blood T cell repertoires in COVID-19. The wider study: There were acute and convalescent COVID-19 samples, and they came from the United States, Italy and Spain. PBMCs, B-cell-depleted T cells, or T cells were the source of the cDNA or gDNA that made up the material.

Produced via immunoSEQ multiplex PCR; TCRdb's table is partial and in-frame only. The table records around 100,000 clones, 65% to 75% of them present only once. This TCR was recovered from an elderly man with acute or convalescent COVID-19. The sequenced material came from peripheral blood.

CDR3 amino acids: CASSVEGGLAGGNEQFF. Here the CDR3 DNA reads TGTGCCAGCAGCGTAGAGGGGGGACTAGCGGGAGGCAATGAGCAGTTCTTC. The V and J genes are TRBV9 and TRBJ2-1, with TRBD2 matching 15 bases. CDR1 and CDR2 from the germline V gene are SGDLS and YYNGEE. The trim removed 0 bases at V and 6 bases at J, leaving 4 bases unmatched. The CDR3 sequence is 17 residues long.